Listed below are T cell receptor beta chains from one sample, sequenced in a study of early T cells in non-severe SARS-CoV-2 infection. Using its own MiXCR run on the 5' RACE reads, TCRdb lists one record per CDR3 protein. The data show about 55,000 distinct CDR3 sequences, under 8.5% seen once. This specimen was whole blood, taken at baseline. The source of these receptors is an adult who was a healthcare worker with PCR-confirmed SARS-CoV-2 infection or an uninfected control (not recorded which). Each CDR3 is given without its conserved first and last residue. Size values are once, few and many counts, or a class for expanded clones, and some rows have none.

v_gene | abundance | CDR3aa
TRBV9 | few | ASSPGSGTYGYT
TRBV12-3/TRBV12-4 | many | ASSPQTGTYEQY
TRBV10-3 | . | AISEYGRNTEAF
TRBV7-9 | many | ASSLAWAEHTEAF
TRBV6-1 | once | ASIYQTGGRETQY
TRBV20-1 | many | SAPPGGAQETQY
TRBV19 | few | ASDLKGAPDGELF
TRBV11-2 | . | ASSRQGPEKLF
TRBV20-1 | many | SALRRSYEQY
TRBV27 | . | ASSQTGLDYEQY
TRBV7-2 | . | ASRGPGQVFTGELF
TRBV4-3 | many | ASSQPAYASNTGELF
TRBV4-1 | few | ASSQDRSPAYNEQF